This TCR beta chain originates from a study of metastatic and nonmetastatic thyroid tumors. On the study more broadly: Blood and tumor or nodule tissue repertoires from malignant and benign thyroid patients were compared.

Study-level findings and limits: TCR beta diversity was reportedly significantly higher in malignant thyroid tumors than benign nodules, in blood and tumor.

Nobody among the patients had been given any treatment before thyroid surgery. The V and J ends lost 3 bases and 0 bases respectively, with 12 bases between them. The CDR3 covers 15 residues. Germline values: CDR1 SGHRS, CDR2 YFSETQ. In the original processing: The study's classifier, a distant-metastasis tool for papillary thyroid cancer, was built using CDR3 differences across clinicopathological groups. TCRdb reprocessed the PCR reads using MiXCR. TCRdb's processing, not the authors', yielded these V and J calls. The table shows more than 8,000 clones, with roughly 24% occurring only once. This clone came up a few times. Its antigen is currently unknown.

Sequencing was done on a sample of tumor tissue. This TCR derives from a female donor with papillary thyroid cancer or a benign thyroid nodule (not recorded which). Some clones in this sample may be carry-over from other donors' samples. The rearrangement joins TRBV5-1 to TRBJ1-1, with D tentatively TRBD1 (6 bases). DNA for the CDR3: TGCGCCAGCAGCTCGGTACAGGGCCTGAACACTGAAGCTTTCTTT. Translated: CASSSVQGLNTEAFF. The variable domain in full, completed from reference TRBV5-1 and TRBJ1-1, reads KAGVTQTPRYLIKTRGQQVTLSCSPISGHRSVSWYQQTPGQGLQFLFEYFSETQRNKGNFPGRFSGRQFSNSRSEMNVSTLELGDSALYLCASSSVQGLNTEAFFGQGTRLTVV.